The 29 T cell receptor beta chains below were found in one sample sequenced in a study of CD8+ T cells in alopecia areata. The treatment: oral pan-JAK inhibitor, 5-10 mg twice daily. It was cDNA, reverse transcribed from extracted RNA, that served as the sequencing template. The repertoire was sequenced with immunoSEQ multiplex PCR; TCRdb's copy has only in-frame clones and lacks some. The table has 150,000 to 200,000 clones, 55% to 75% seen once; the top ten hold 14%. Sequencing used CD4+ T cells sorted from blood, obtained at week 24, from a patient treated with tofacitinib. The receptors derive from a human donor with alopecia areata.

V is TRBV20-1 and J is TRBJ2-2, with D possibly being TRBD1 (6 bases). V was cut by 7 bases and J by 7 bases, with 10 bases left in between. The germline gives CDR1 DFQATT, CDR2 SNEGSKA (reference sequence). This CDR3 has 11 residues. As DNA, the CDR3 is TGCAGTGGGGCCAGGGGCGGGGAGCTGTTTTTT. It is translated as CSGARGGELFF.

In its sample, this clone was seen a few times. The chain joins TRBV5-1 to TRBJ1-5; 7 positions match TRBD1. Germline V CDR1 and CDR2: SGHRS, YFSETQ. CDR3 length: 14 residues. The V gene end was trimmed by 5 bases and the J gene end by 4 bases; junction bases not matched to a gene: 6. This CDR3 reads CASSTGQANQPQHF. CDR3 bases: TGCGCCAGCAGTACAGGACAGGCTAATCAGCCCCAGCATTTT.

This clone has more than one count but fewer than ten. The V call is TRBV29-1, the J call TRBJ2-7; the D gene is possibly TRBD1 (6 bases). The ends were cut back, 6 bases at V and 3 bases at J, with 18 bases in the middle. Germline V lookup: CDR1 SQVTM, CDR2 ANQGSEA. The CDR3 totals 14 residues. CDR3 loop: CSVNSGTSLYEQYF. The CDR3 nucleotides are TGCAGCGTGAACTCCGGGACAAGCCTCTACGAGCAGTACTTC.

This clone was counted between two and nine times. This rearrangement joins TRBV30 to TRBJ2-3, with TRBD1 identical over 12 bases. This CDR3 has 14 amino acids. Germline V gives CDR1 GTSNPN, CDR2 SVGIG (reference sequence). Losses at the gene ends were 5 bases for V and 3 bases for J; bases not matched to a gene: 3. The DNA for the CDR3 is TGTGCCTGGGGGGACAGGGGGCGAACAGATACGCAGTATTTT. Its protein is CAWGDRGRTDTQYF.

The chain couples TRBV29-1 to TRBJ2-4; D is perhaps TRBD2 (6 bases). Trimming left V 5 bases short and J 3 bases short, with 11 bases between. The CDR3 is 13 amino acids. Looked up from germline, CDR1 is SQVTM and CDR2 is ANQGSEA. The CDR3 DNA reads as TGCAGCGTTTCCGTGGGACTCAAAAACATTCAGTACTTC. The encoded protein is CSVSVGLKNIQYF.

The chain has TRBV11-3 and TRBJ2-3, with D possibly being TRBD1 (5 bases). The CDR3 runs to 18 residues. From germline, CDR1 is SGHNT and CDR2 YENEEA. The ends were cut back, 1 base at V and 3 bases at J, with 20 bases in the middle. Written as DNA, the CDR3 is TGTGCCAGCAGCTTAGCCGTCGACAGTTTAAGACGAACAGATACGCAGTATTTT. The encoded protein is CASSLAVDSLRRTDTQYF. Looking up the rest from reference TRBV11-3 and TRBJ2-3 gives the full variable domain: EAGVVQSPRYKIIEKKQPVAFWCNPISGHNTLYWYLQNLGQGPELLIRYENEEAVDDSQLPKDRFSAERLKGVDSTLKIQPAELGDSAVYLCASSLAVDSLRRTDTQYFGPGTRLTVL.

The rearrangement joins TRBV29-1 to TRBJ2-1, with D possibly being TRBD1 (5 bases). In germline, CDR1 is SQVTM, CDR2 ANQGSEA. This CDR3 spans 13 amino acids. With 2 bases removed from V and 10 bases from J, the gap between germline ends came to 15 bases. The CDR3 region is CSVEPGRAGEQFF. CDR3 in DNA: TGCAGCGTTGAACCGGGCAGGGCTGGGGAGCAGTTCTTC.

This chain connects TRBV6-6 to TRBJ1-2; 11 bases are shared with TRBD1. After removal of 7 bases from V and 5 bases from J, the junction contained 6 bases not matched to a gene. The length of the CDR3 is 14 residues. The V gene's germline CDR1 is MNHNY and CDR2 SVGAGI (reference sequence). In DNA form, the CDR3 reads TGTGCCAGCAACCGGGGGGACAGGGGGTATGGCTACACCTTC. Encoded protein: CASNRGDRGYGYTF.

This chain connects TRBV30 to TRBJ1-1; tentatively, D is TRBD1 (5 bases). V lost 0 bases and J lost 4, with 12 bases in between. CDR1 is GTSNPN, CDR2 SVGIG, per germline (reference sequence). The CDR3 extends over 14 amino acids. CDR3 protein: CAWSVTPGGTEAFF. The CDR3 nucleotides are TGTGCCTGGAGTGTGACCCCGGGGGGCACTGAAGCTTTCTTT.

This clone was picked up a small number of times. This sequence joins TRBV4-2 and TRBJ2-7; weak D call: TRBD2 (6 bases). The CDR3 has 17 residues. CDR1 is LGHNA, CDR2 YNFKEQ, per germline. Trimming stripped 0 bases from V and 0 bases from J, with 15 bases between. CDR3 protein: CASSQEGTAGSSYEQYF. The CDR3 DNA follows: TGTGCCAGCAGCCAAGAAGGTACAGCGGGCAGCTCCTACGAGCAGTACTTC.

The chain couples TRBV29-1 to TRBJ2-5, with 14 nucleotides matching TRBD2. The V and J ends lost 5 bases and 1 base, in that order; junction bases with no gene match: 9. The CDR3 loop spans 17 amino acids. The germline V gene encodes CDR1 SQVTM and CDR2 ANQGSEA. The CDR3 here is CSVPPPGTSGGQETQYF. The DNA of the CDR3 is TGCAGCGTTCCACCACCTGGGACTAGCGGGGGCCAAGAGACCCAGTACTTC. Based on the CDR3 plus reference TRBV29-1 and TRBJ2-5, the full variable domain is SAVISQKPSRDICQRGTSLTIQCQVDSQVTMMFWYRQQPGQSLTLIATANQGSEATYESGFVIDKFPISRPNLTFSTLTVSNMSPEDSSIYLCSVPPPGTSGGQETQYFGPGTRLLVL.

This sequence joins TRBV5-1 and TRBJ1-1; the D gene is possibly TRBD1 (6 bases). The V gene's germline CDR1 is SGHRS and CDR2 YFSETQ. CDR3 length: 12 residues. Trimming left V 3 bases short and J 7 bases short, with 10 bases between. The CDR3 loop reads CASSSQTGEAFF. The CDR3 coding sequence is TGCGCCAGCAGCTCCCAGACAGGTGAAGCTTTCTTT.

J is TRBJ2-7 and V is TRBV6-5; D is perhaps TRBD1 (6 bases). Trimming removed 0 bases from V and 4 bases from J, with 16 bases in between. This CDR3 contains 16 residues. Germline V gene sequence: CDR1 MNHEY, CDR2 SVGAGI. CDR3 DNA sequence: TGTGCCAGCAGTTACTCCCACAGGGCGAGATTTTACGAGCAGTACTTC. Amino acid sequence: CASSYSHRARFYEQYF.

V and J are TRBV2 and TRBJ2-1; D perhaps matches TRBD2 (6 bases). The CDR3 contains 13 residues. Trimming stripped 5 bases from V and 7 bases from J, with 12 bases between. Germline loops: CDR1 SNHLY, CDR2 FYNNEI. This CDR3 reads CASSNGGSNEQFF. The CDR3 nucleotides read TGTGCCAGCAGTAATGGAGGGAGTAATGAGCAGTTCTTC.

This sequence joins TRBV6-5 and TRBJ2-7, with 9 bases matching TRBD1. Germline loops: CDR1 MNHEY, CDR2 SVGAGI. The CDR3 covers 15 residues. V shed 2 bases, J shed 4 bases, and the junction held 6 bases outside the gene matches. CDR3 DNA: TGTGCCAGCAGTTACACCGGGACAGGGAGATACGAGCAGTACTTC. Its protein is CASSYTGTGRYEQYF.

The V call is TRBV4-1, the J call TRBJ2-7; D is perhaps TRBD1 or TRBD2 (5 bases each). CDR1 is MGHRA and CDR2 is YSYEKL in the germline V gene. V was pared by 4 bases and J by 3 bases, with 7 bases between. This CDR3 region has 12 residues. The CDR3 here is CASSPGRYEQYF. In DNA, the CDR3 is TGCGCCAGCAGCCCGGGACGCTACGAGCAGTACTTC.

V is TRBV29-1 and J is TRBJ2-7; D is possibly TRBD1 or TRBD2 (5 bases each). The CDR3 length is 12 residues. Trimming removed 5 bases at V and 7 bases at J, with 15 bases between. The germline gives CDR1 SQVTM, CDR2 ANQGSEA. CDR3 amino acids: CSVWDGPGEQYF. As DNA, the CDR3 is TGCAGCGTTTGGGACGGACCGGGGGAGCAGTACTTC.

The V call is TRBV29-1, the J call TRBJ2-3, with a weak D call TRBD2 (5 bases). This CDR3 is 13 amino acids long. V lost 6 bases to trimming and J lost 5 bases, with 15 bases between them. Germline CDR1 is SQVTM and CDR2 is ANQGSEA. The CDR3 loop is CSVSGNEGDTQYF. The CDR3 DNA follows: TGCAGCGTGTCCGGGAATGAAGGAGATACGCAGTATTTT.

The rearrangement joins TRBV18 to TRBJ2-7; 8 nucleotides agree with TRBD2. Germline lookup yields CDR1 KGHSH and CDR2 LQKENI. Losses at the gene ends were 3 bases for V and 0 bases for J; bases not matched to a gene: 10. The CDR3 totals 17 residues. The CDR3 sequence is CASSPLGAGGPSYEQYF. In DNA form, the CDR3 reads TGTGCCAGCTCACCTCTCGGGGCGGGGGGACCCTCCTACGAGCAGTACTTC.

V and J are TRBV30 and TRBJ2-6; D remains unclear. CDR1 and CDR2 (germline): GTSNPN, SVGIG (reference sequence). CDR3 length: 13 amino acids. Trimming pared 7 bases from V and 0 bases from J, leaving 7 bases between. CDR3 protein: CALGPSGANVLTF. The CDR3 coding sequence is TGTGCCTTAGGACCCTCTGGGGCCAACGTCCTGACTTTC. The entire variable domain, with the rest obtained from reference TRBV30 and TRBJ2-6, is as follows: SQTIHQWPATLVQPVGSPLSLECTVEGTSNPNLYWYRQAAGRGLQLLFYSVGIGQISSEVPQNLSASRPQDRQFILSSKKLLLSDSGFYLCALGPSGANVLTFGAGSRLTVL.

V and J are TRBV29-1 and TRBJ2-6; no definite D call. Germline CDR1 and CDR2: SQVTM and ANQGSEA. V was pared by 7 bases and J by 0 bases, with 7 bases between. This CDR3 comprises 13 residues. The CDR3 loop is CSASDSGANVLTF. In DNA form, the CDR3 reads TGCAGCGCCTCCGACTCTGGGGCCAACGTCCTGACTTTC.

This clone occurred once. The chain employs TRBV27 and TRBJ1-2; 7 nucleotides align to TRBD1. CDR3 length: 13 residues. With 3 bases clipped from V and 8 bases from J, the junction kept 6 bases outside the gene matches. Germline CDR1 reads MNHEY; CDR2 reads SMNVEV (reference sequence). CDR3 region: CASSFDRVGGYTF. Here the CDR3 DNA reads TGTGCCAGCAGTTTTGACAGGGTTGGCGGCTACACCTTC.

The gene calls are TRBV2 and TRBJ1-1; 9 nucleotides line up with TRBD1. The junction had 6 bases not matched to a gene; V was cut back by 6 bases and J by 4 bases. The V gene's germline CDR1 is SNHLY and CDR2 FYNNEI. This CDR3 contains 14 residues. The DNA of the CDR3 is TGTGCCAGCAGAGACGACAGGGGGGGCACTGAAGCTTTCTTT. Encoded protein: CASRDDRGGTEAFF.

The gene calls are TRBV30 and TRBJ2-5; D gene ambiguous. The CDR3 is 13 amino acids. V lost 3 bases to trimming and J lost 5 bases, with 13 bases between them. The germline gives CDR1 GTSNPN, CDR2 SVGIG (reference sequence). The CDR3 spells CAWRNSGSETQYF. Here the CDR3 DNA reads TGTGCCTGGAGGAACAGTGGGTCCGAGACCCAGTACTTC.

This clone showed up just once. The chain employs TRBV14 and TRBJ2-7; D remains unclear. This CDR3 contains 14 residues. V was pared by 4 bases and J by 3 bases, with 13 bases between. Germline CDR1 reads SGHDN; CDR2 reads FVKESK. In nucleotides, the CDR3 is TGTGCCAGCAGCCCCATATCTGTAGTCTACGAGCAGTACTTC. It translates to CASSPISVVYEQYF.

This clone was picked up a small number of times. The V gene is TRBV28, the J gene TRBJ2-2, with D possibly matching TRBD2 (5 bases). V was shortened by 8 bases and J by 5 bases, with 12 bases between the two germline ends. The CDR3 contains 13 residues. CDR1 is MDHEN, CDR2 SYDVKM, per germline. The CDR3 DNA is TGTGCCAGCCTTAACGGGGTTACCGGGGAGCTGTTTTTT. Its translation: CASLNGVTGELFF.

The rearrangement uses TRBV21-1 and TRBJ2-1; the table's D call of TRBD1 was not tested on the DNA. TRBV21-1 is a documented pseudogene. This CDR3 has 16 residues. This chain's CDR3 is CASSKGGTGGFNEQFF. DNA for the CDR3: TGTGCCAGCAGCAAAGGAGGGACAGGGGGCTTCAATGAGCAGTTCTTC.

With respect to this clone: One junction end disagrees with the germline gene, perhaps due to a read error. The chain links TRBV29-1 to TRBJ1-1; D unresolved. This CDR3 is 13 amino acids long. The V gene's germline CDR1 is SQVTM and CDR2 ANQGSEA. The CDR3 sequence: CSVEGNMNTEAFF. In DNA, the CDR3 is TGCAGCGTGGAAGGGAACATGAACACTGAAGCTTTCTTT.

This clone was picked up a small number of times. The same CDR3 also results from other DNA sequences found in this sample. The rearrangement uses TRBV30 and TRBJ1-2; 7 nucleotides line up with TRBD1. Germline loops: CDR1 GTSNPN, CDR2 SVGIG (reference sequence). The CDR3 is made up of 15 amino acids. V was clipped by 0 bases and J by 0 bases; unmatched bases: 4. CDR3 DNA sequence: TGTGCCTGGAGTGTACGGGGACAGCCTAACTATGGCTACACCTTC. This translates into CAWSVRGQPNYGYTF.